Here is one T cell receptor (beta chain) with its context. Its matching antigen is unknown. This sample is part of a study of T-cell memory formation after mild COVID-19. Libraries for TCRalpha and TCRbeta carried sample barcodes and unique molecular identifiers via 5'RACE. TCRdb analysed the 5' RACE reads with MiXCR anew, one entry per CDR3 protein. The data contain about 110,000 distinct CDR3 sequences, roughly a sixth of them singletons. Germline CDR1 SQVTM, CDR2 ANQGSEA. Trimming removed 7 bases from V and 4 bases from J, with 17 bases in between. This CDR3 comprises 13 residues. Points from the study as a whole: Among clones peaking at day 37 in the second wave, SARS-CoV-2 specificity remained unconfirmed.

This TCR was sampled from a man younger than 35 who had mild COVID-19 (a few samples of this study predate the infection). Cell type and time point are not known. Specimen: PBMCs or a T cell subset sorted from them (not recorded which). The chain employs TRBV29-1 and TRBJ2-7; D possibly corresponds to TRBD1 (6 bases). The CDR3 spells CSAEVGRGYEQYF. The CDR3 DNA follows: TGCAGCGCAGAGGTCGGCAGGGGTTACGAGCAGTACTTC.